This TCR beta chain comes out of a study of identical twins. The study's findings and limits: Findings depended on cross-sectional statistics rather than tracking the same donors. In beta out-of-frame sequences, the excess sharing between twins was weaker.

The length of the CDR3 is 14 residues. Looked up from germline, CDR1 is SGHRS and CDR2 is YFSETQ. The J segment lost 9 bases and the V segment lost 1 base, leaving 6 bases of the junction unmatched. Template switching added a universal primer site; cDNA carried unique molecular identifiers. Via MiXCR, TCRdb re-called the 5' RACE reads, giving one row per CDR3 protein. This sample has some 630,000 distinct CDR3 sequences; 7.1% occur once, and the top ten carry less than 2%. Turning to this clonotype: Its target is not known.

These records were also assigned to another study, of yellow fever vaccine responses in identical twins.

Source material: PBMCs. The receptor comes from a woman in her late teens or twenties in good health. The chain links TRBV5-1 to TRBJ2-1; 8 bases are shared with TRBD1. The CDR3 loop is CASSLRQGAGEQFF. The CDR3 DNA reads TGCGCCAGCAGCTTGAGGCAGGGGGCAGGTGAGCAGTTCTTC.